This T cell receptor (beta chain) was obtained from a study of early T cells in non-severe SARS-CoV-2 infection. Trimming stripped 2 bases from V and 9 bases from J, with 17 bases between. This CDR3 is built from 15 residues. In germline, CDR1 is DFQATT, CDR2 SNEGSKA (reference sequence). This clonotype was recorded many times. TCRdb reanalysed the 5' RACE reads using MiXCR and keeps one entry per CDR3 protein. The table lists around 47,000 distinct CDR3 sequences, 9.5% to 13% of them singletons. The V and J genes are TRBV20-1 and TRBJ1-6, with D perhaps TRBD1 (5 bases). The clonotype originates from an adult who was a healthcare worker with PCR-confirmed SARS-CoV-2 infection or an uninfected control (not recorded which). Sequences were obtained from whole blood. The DNA for the CDR3 is TGCAGTGCTAGACAGGGAGGTGCTATGGGTTCACCCCTCCACTTT. This translates into CSARQGGAMGSPLHF.